This T cell receptor (beta chain) was sequenced during a study of control samples from healthy donors and cancer patients. The CDR3 length is 13 residues. Trimming pared 0 bases from V and 5 bases from J, leaving 10 bases between. From germline, CDR1 is GTSNPN and CDR2 SVGIG (reference sequence). Clones were read by immunoSEQ multiplex PCR, and TCRdb kept only the in-frame ones, dropping some. The sample consists of around 100,000 clones, around nine tenths of them appearing once. The chain uses TRBV30 and TRBJ1-2, with no clear D. Sequencing was carried out using blood. The receptor was isolated from a human donor in good health. The donor label of this sample is uncertain. The CDR3 is CAWSVEGEYGYTF. In nucleotides, the CDR3 is TGTGCCTGGAGTGTAGAAGGAGAGTATGGCTACACCTTC.